The clone carrying this T cell receptor (beta chain) was observed a few times. Under the authors' procedure: Nucleated cell number was recorded as an estimate derived from reference gene primer amplification. Using immunoSEQ multiplex PCR, the repertoire was profiled, and TCRdb retains in-frame clones only, with some absent. V and J calls and clone size are given by that table; D and trimming were obtained from the DNA. The data hold approximately 500,000 clones, with about 88% observed a single time. Trimming stripped 10 bases from V and 6 bases from J, with 12 bases between. The CDR3 sequence is 11 residues long. Germline assignment: CDR1 SNHLY and CDR2 FYNNEI. The sample belongs to a study of blood T cell repertoires in COVID-19. Study context: Both acute and convalescent COVID-19 samples were obtained from the United States, Italy and Spain. Sources were T cells, B-cell-depleted T cells, or PBMCs; the material itself was cDNA or gDNA.

The specimen was peripheral blood. This chain joins TRBV2 and TRBJ1-2; TRBD1 might be the D (5 bases). The TCR originated in a woman in her fifties or sixties with COVID-19, enrolled during active disease. CDR3 in amino acids: CANLLTDGYTF. CDR3 DNA: TGTGCCAACCTCCTGACAGATGGCTACACCTTC.